This T cell receptor beta chain was observed in a study of technical replicates of blood from a handful of donors. Germline trimming cut 6 bases from V and 4 bases from J; bases unmatched to any gene: 10. Germline V CDR1 and CDR2: MNHEY, SMNVEV (reference sequence). The CDR3 has 16 residues. The table came from immunoSEQ multiplex PCR; TCRdb's copy has only in-frame clones and leaves some out. The data contain some 98,000 clones, approximately 96% of them singletons. Sequencing was carried out using T cells isolated from PBMCs. This receptor was taken from a human donor in good health. The chain carries TRBV27 and TRBJ1-2; 11 nucleotides align to TRBD1. Here the CDR3 reads CASRPGGQGAFYGYTF. The CDR3 nucleotides are TGTGCCAGCAGACCAGGTGGACAGGGGGCTTTCTATGGCTACACCTTC.